The 11 T cell receptor beta chains presented below share a single source sample, sequenced in a study of identical twins. TCRdb recomputed calls from the 5' RACE reads with MiXCR, one row per CDR3 protein. The data show 450,000 or so distinct CDR3 sequences, with 13% to 15% seen just once and 0.8% to 1% held by the top ten. The sample was also reused in another study, on yellow fever vaccine responses in identical twins.

What was sequenced was CD4+ T cells sorted from blood. The origin of the receptors is a woman aged 18-29 years in good health.

This clonotype was seen only a few times. This CDR3 reads CAIADIILINEQYF. In DNA form, the CDR3 reads TGTGCCATCGCTGACATAATTTTAATCAACGAGCAGTACTTC. The chain employs TRBV10-3 and TRBJ2-7; D is unresolved. The CDR3 covers 14 residues. V gave up 8 bases and J gave up 5 bases, with 19 bases separating them. The V gene's germline CDR1 is ENHRY and CDR2 SYGVKD.

This clonotype was picked up a small number of times. The rearrangement uses TRBV12-3 or TRBV12-4 and TRBJ2-5; D gene uncertain. The CDR3 spans 13 residues. V was cut by 3 bases and J by 5 bases, with 10 bases left in between. CDR3 protein: CASSLLGRETQYF. The DNA of the CDR3 is TGTGCCAGCAGTTTGCTAGGCAGGGAGACCCAGTACTTC.

V usage is TRBV7-2 and J usage is TRBJ2-7; either TRBD1 or TRBD2 may supply D (5 bases each). Germline CDR1 is SGHTA and CDR2 is FQGNSA. The CDR3 runs to 17 residues. Between the trimmed V and J ends, which lost 2 bases and 2 bases, there was a span of 19 bases. The CDR3: CASSLLVGTVSPYEQYF. CDR3 bases: TGTGCCAGCAGCTTACTGGTCGGGACGGTAAGCCCCTACGAGCAGTACTTC.

This clonotype was picked up a small number of times. The chain combines TRBV6-1 with TRBJ1-2, with 7 bases identical to TRBD1. Germline V gene sequence: CDR1 MNHNS, CDR2 SASEGT. The CDR3 is 14 amino acids. After removal of 2 bases from V and 8 bases from J, the junction contained 8 bases not matched to a gene. In DNA form, the CDR3 reads TGTGCCAGCAGTGAAAGGACAGGCGTAGGAGGCTACACCTTC. It specifies CASSERTGVGGYTF.

A few counts support this clonotype. V usage is TRBV10-3 and J usage is TRBJ2-7; 9 nucleotides match TRBD1. Germline V gene data show CDR1 as ENHRY and CDR2 as SYGVKD. The CDR3 extends over 14 amino acids. The junction had 4 bases not matched to a gene; V was cut back by 2 bases and J by 5 bases. Here the CDR3 reads CAISETGGGDEQYF. The CDR3 DNA reads as TGTGCCATCAGTGAGACAGGGGGCGGCGACGAGCAGTACTTC.

This rearrangement joins TRBV7-2 to TRBJ2-7; 12 nucleotides match TRBD2. Germline V gives CDR1 SGHTA, CDR2 FQGNSA. The V gene end was trimmed by 6 bases and the J gene end by 7 bases; junction bases not matched to a gene: 7. This CDR3 has 14 amino acids. The CDR3, as DNA: TGTGCCAGCAGTGTGACTAGCGGGAGTCGGGAGCAGTACTTC. As protein: CASSVTSGSREQYF.

The V call is TRBV4-2, the J call TRBJ2-2, with unresolved D. V dropped 0 bases and J dropped 5 bases, with 13 bases sitting between them. Germline lookup yields CDR1 LGHNA and CDR2 YNFKEQ. The CDR3 is 16 residues long. CDR3 in amino acids: CASSQEVRSGTGELFF. In DNA form, the CDR3 reads TGTGCCAGCAGCCAAGAAGTGAGAAGTGGGACCGGGGAGCTGTTTTTT.

This clonotype was seen a handful of times. This chain links TRBV29-1 with TRBJ2-7, with TRBD2 matching 7 bases. The CDR3 totals 14 residues. The junction had 6 bases not matched to a gene; V was cut back by 1 base and J by 3 bases. CDR1 SQVTM and CDR2 ANQGSEA come from the germline V gene. CDR3 sequence reads: CSVEGGTTIYEQYF. CDR3 in DNA: TGCAGCGTTGAAGGTGGGACTACCATCTACGAGCAGTACTTC.

The rearrangement joins TRBV6-2 or TRBV6-3 to TRBJ2-7; TRBD2 aligns across 11 bases. Per germline, CDR1 MNHEY and CDR2 SVGEGT. With V trimmed by 7 bases and J by 6 bases, 8 bases remained unmatched. The CDR3 is made up of 14 amino acids. The CDR3 bases are TGTGCCAGCACCGGTGGGACTAGCGGCCGCGAGCAGTACTTC. Translating gives CASTGGTSGREQYF.

This clonotype was picked up many times. V is TRBV29-1 and J is TRBJ2-1, with 9 positions matching TRBD2. The CDR3 consists of 14 residues. V gave up 3 bases and J gave up 2 bases; unmatched junction bases: 2. CDR1 SQVTM and CDR2 ANQGSEA come from the germline V gene. CDR3 protein: CSVEGGRAYNEQFF. CDR3 DNA: TGCAGCGTTGAGGGCGGGAGGGCCTACAATGAGCAGTTCTTC.

The V gene is TRBV15, the J gene TRBJ1-4; TRBD1 aligns across 8 bases. Germline lookup yields CDR1 LNHNV and CDR2 YYDKDF (reference sequence). The CDR3 contains 13 residues. V was clipped by 4 bases and J by 8 bases; unmatched bases: 3. In DNA, the CDR3 is TGTGCCACCAGCAAACAGGGGGAGGAAAAACTGTTTTTT. Translation: CATSKQGEEKLFF.